This T cell receptor beta chain was captured in a study of blood T cells in healthy people across ages. The germline gives CDR1 LGHDT, CDR2 YNNKEL (reference sequence). Trimming took off 7 bases at V and 1 base at J, with 13 bases between the two ends. The CDR3 covers 14 residues. This clonotype was seen a few times. Then a second PCR, running roughly 7 to 12 cycles, was carried out with a sample-barcoded 5' primer and a J-beta primer mix. A tag from a template-switch adaptor with 12 random nucleotides marked each cDNA molecule. A single record per CDR3 protein comes from TCRdb applying MiXCR to the 5' RACE reads. Among hundreds of thousands of distinct CDR3 sequences, roughly 20% were seen once, and the ten largest hold under 4%.

The rearrangement uses TRBV3-1 and TRBJ1-2, with a tentative D call TRBD1 (5 bases). Sample: blood. The receptor was isolated from a man aged 65-85 years in good health. CDR3 region: CASTPAGVNYGYTF. The CDR3 DNA sequence: TGTGCCAGCACCCCAGCGGGGGTTAACTATGGCTACACCTTC.